These T cell receptor beta chains were read from a single sample in a study of blood T cell repertoires in COVID-19. Using immunoSEQ multiplex PCR, the repertoire was profiled, and TCRdb retains in-frame clones only, with some absent. The table records some 330,000 clones, 85% to 90% of them present only once. The sequenced material came from PBMCs or T cells enriched from blood (not recorded which). These receptors were collected from a man between 25 and 39 years old who had recovered from COVID-19. The CDR3 runs from the conserved cysteine through the conserved F or W. A D gene is named only where the DNA matches it firmly. Only part of the rows carry a size: once, few, many, or a class if the clone is expanded.

TRBJ1-5	-	TRBV7-9	-	CASSLQGNQPQHF	TGTGCCAGCAGTTTACAGGGAAATCAGCCCCAGCATTTT
TRBJ2-1	TRBD1	TRBV12-5	-	CASGTGNRGLTYNEQFF	TGTGCTAGTGGTACTGGTAACAGGGGTCTCACCTACAATGAGCAGTTCTTC
TRBJ1-5	-	TRBV29-1	-	CSVGRDDQPQHF	TGCAGCGTTGGCAGGGATGATCAGCCCCAGCATTTT
TRBJ1-2	-	TRBV11-2	-	CASSYSQGRGIGGYTF	TGTGCCAGCAGTTATTCTCAGGGAAGGGGCATTGGAGGCTACACCTTC
TRBJ2-3	-	TRBV27	-	CASSLWGGLSTDTQYF	TGTGCCAGCAGTTTATGGGGGGGGCTTAGCACAGATACGCAGTATTTT
TRBJ1-2	-	TRBV29-1	-	CSATHRAGYTF	TGCAGCGCCACTCACAGGGCCGGCTACACCTTC
TRBJ1-1	-	TRBV5-1	-	CASSLGGSNTEAFF	TGCGCCAGCAGCTTGGGGGGCTCGAACACTGAAGCTTTCTTT
TRBJ1-4	-	TRBV30	few	CAWSGGTNEKLFF	TGTGCCTGGAGTGGAGGCACTAATGAAAAACTGTTTTTT
TRBJ1-6	-	TRBV7-8	-	CASSLASYNSPLHF	TGTGCCAGCAGCTTAGCCAGTTATAATTCACCCCTCCACTTT
TRBJ1-1	TRBD1	TRBV10-3	-	CAISRQGGNTEAFF	TGTGCCATCAGCCGACAGGGGGGGAACACTGAAGCTTTCTTT
TRBJ2-7	-	TRBV27	-	CASSLLRDTDYEQYF	TGTGCCAGCAGCTTACTCCGGGACACAGACTACGAGCAGTACTTC
TRBJ2-7	TRBD2	TRBV7-2	-	CASSLVSAGGPYEQYF	TGTGCCAGCAGCTTAGTATCAGCGGGAGGGCCGTACGAGCAGTACTTC
TRBJ2-7	TRBD2	TRBV7-2	-	CASSRRTSGTYEQYF	TGTGCCAGCAGTCGGCGGACTAGCGGCACCTACGAGCAGTACTTC
TRBJ1-2	TRBD1	TRBV28	-	CASSPGQGPYGYTF	TGTGCCAGCAGCCCGGGACAGGGACCCTATGGCTACACCTTC
TRBJ2-7	TRBD2	TRBV13	-	CASSLVDGGTGYEQYF	TGTGCCAGCAGCTTAGTGGACGGGGGGACGGGCTACGAGCAGTACTTC
TRBJ2-7	-	TRBV7-2	-	CASSLGWDTSYEQYF	TGTGCCAGCAGCCTGGGTTGGGACACCTCCTACGAGCAGTACTTC
TRBJ2-3	-	TRBV5-1	-	CASSFASHTDTQYF	TGCGCCAGCAGCTTCGCGTCCCACACAGATACGCAGTATTTT
TRBJ1-2	-	TRBV15	-	CATSRGGAGQGYTF	TGTGCCACCAGCAGAGGCGGGGCAGGGCAAGGCTACACCTTC
TRBJ2-3	TRBD2	TRBV27	-	CASSSQREGFTDTQYF	TGTGCCAGCAGTTCTCAGCGGGAGGGATTCACAGATACGCAGTATTTT
TRBJ2-1	TRBD1	TRBV30	-	CAWAPGQGFREQFF	TGTGCCTGGGCCCCGGGACAGGGTTTTCGGGAGCAGTTCTTC
TRBJ2-7	-	TRBV2	-	CASSPNFDSSSSGF	TGTGCCAGCAGTCCCAACTTCGACAGTTCGTCCAGTGGCTTC
TRBJ1-5	TRBD1	TRBV19	-	CASSMTGNSNQPQHF	TGTGCCAGTAGTATGACAGGGAATAGCAATCAGCCCCAGCATTTT
TRBJ1-3	TRBD1	TRBV4-1	once	CASSHLTGGGNTIYF	TGCGCCAGCAGCCATTTGACAGGGGGCGGAAACACCATATATTTT
TRBJ1-3	-	TRBV6-5	-	CASSYRGLSSGNTIYF	TGTGCCAGCAGTTACAGGGGACTGAGCTCTGGAAACACCATATATTTT
TRBJ2-2	-	TRBV6-6	once	CASRPGQNTGELFF	TGTGCCAGCAGGCCGGGACAGAACACCGGGGAGCTGTTTTTT
TRBJ1-2	TRBD1	TRBV28	-	CASSLGDRANYGYTF	TGTGCCAGCAGTTTAGGGGACAGGGCAAACTATGGCTACACCTTC
TRBJ1-1	TRBD1	TRBV2	-	CASSPGQGGNTEAFF	TGTGCCAGCAGTCCGGGACAGGGAGGGAACACTGAAGCTTTCTTT
TRBJ1-1	TRBD1	TRBV2	-	CASSLQGASTEAFF	TGTGCCAGCAGCTTACAGGGGGCGAGCACTGAAGCTTTCTTT
TRBJ2-5	-	TRBV6-5	-	CASSPPVETQYF	TGTGCCAGCAGTCCCCCCGTAGAGACCCAGTACTTC
TRBJ1-2	TRBD1	TRBV7-9	once	CASSLATGGNYGYTF	TGTGCCAGCAGCTTAGCTACAGGGGGCAACTATGGCTACACCTTC
TRBJ2-5	TRBD2	TRBV29-1	-	CSVAGLAGPETQYF	TGCAGCGTCGCGGGACTAGCGGGACCGGAGACCCAGTACTTC
TRBJ2-7	-	TRBV7-2	once	CASSSGSYGDEQYF	TGTGCCAGCAGCTCCGGGTCGTATGGCGACGAGCAGTACTTC
TRBJ2-7	TRBD1	TRBV6-1	-	CASSELGQAYEQYF	TGTGCCAGCAGTGAACTGGGACAGGCCTACGAGCAGTACTTC
TRBJ2-7	TRBD2	TRBV29-1	once	CSVSAGGLSYEQYF	TGCAGCGTATCGGCGGGAGGGCTATCCTACGAGCAGTACTTC
TRBJ2-1	TRBD2	TRBV6-2/TRBV6-3	-	CASSRHTSGTYNEQFF	TGTGCCAGCAGTCGCCATACTAGCGGGACCTACAATGAGCAGTTCTTC
TRBJ2-1	TRBD2	TRBV9	-	CASSPGGPGNEQFF	TGTGCCAGCAGCCCGGGGGGGCCGGGGAATGAGCAGTTCTTC
TRBJ2-7	TRBD2	TRBV7-2	-	CASSSLGLAGVEQYF	TGTGCCAGCAGCTCACTTGGACTAGCGGGAGTCGAGCAGTACTTC
TRBJ1-4	TRBD1	TRBV30	-	CAWSVNRGGEKLFF	TGTGCCTGGAGTGTAAACAGGGGAGGCGAAAAACTGTTTTTT
TRBJ1-1	-	TRBV11-3	-	CASSLDLAGGWAFF	TGTGCCAGCAGCTTAGATCTGGCAGGTGGTTGGGCTTTCTTT
TRBJ2-2	-	TRBV11-1	once	CASSSYGQTNTGELFF	TGTGCCAGCAGCTCGTATGGACAGACGAACACCGGGGAGCTGTTTTTT
TRBJ1-2	TRBD1	TRBV7-2	-	CASSLEGQAAGYTF	TGTGCCAGCAGCTTAGAGGGACAGGCTGCTGGCTACACCTTC
TRBJ1-3	-	TRBV5-4	-	CASSQRRLQGPGNTIYF	TGTGCCAGCAGCCAAAGAAGGTTGCAGGGGCCTGGAAACACCATATATTTT
TRBJ1-1	TRBD1	TRBV5-1	-	CASSWGQENTEAFF	TGCGCCAGCAGCTGGGGACAGGAGAACACTGAAGCTTTCTTT
TRBJ2-7	TRBD1	TRBV30	-	CAWSRETGGEQYF	TGTGCCTGGAGCAGGGAGACAGGGGGCGAGCAGTACTTC
TRBJ1-6	-	TRBV9	-	CASSVVRGRNSPLHF	TGTGCCAGCAGCGTAGTCAGGGGTCGTAATTCACCCCTCCACTTT
TRBJ2-1	-	TRBV21-1	-	CASSKVNSGRCTAYNEQFF	TGTGCCAGCAGCAAAGTGAATAGCGGGCGGTGTACTGCCTACAATGAGCAGTTCTTC
TRBJ2-7	-	TRBV18	-	CASSPVRDQGEQYF	TGTGCCAGCTCACCAGTCAGGGATCAGGGCGAGCAGTACTTC
TRBJ2-7	TRBD1	TRBV13	-	CASSPEHDRESSYEQYF	TGTGCCAGCAGCCCGGAACATGACAGGGAGAGCTCCTACGAGCAGTACTTC
TRBJ1-4	TRBD1	TRBV7-8	-	CASSQRGQDRKNEKLFF	TGTGCCAGCAGCCAGAGGGGTCAGGACAGGAAGAATGAAAAACTGTTTTTT
TRBJ2-7	TRBD2	TRBV2	-	CASLFRGSNEQYF	TGTGCCAGCCTGTTTCGCGGGAGTAACGAGCAGTACTTC
TRBJ1-5	-	TRBV2	few	CASRGQRGYQPQHF	TGTGCCAGCAGGGGACAAAGGGGTTATCAGCCCCAGCATTTT